These 26 T cell receptor beta chains were sequenced from one sample in a study of response to subunit inactivated influenza vaccine. TCRdb recomputed calls from the RT-PCR reads with MiXCR, one row per CDR3 protein. This table holds about 310,000 distinct CDR3 sequences, about 20% found once. This sample comprised PBMCs from blood, obtained about 20 months after vaccination. The source of these receptors is a man between 50 and 69 years old who received an inactivated influenza vaccine.

The V call is TRBV20-1, the J call TRBJ2-7, with a tentative D call TRBD2 (5 bases). Germline CDR1 and CDR2: DFQATT and SNEGSKA (reference sequence). V was trimmed by 3 bases and J by 0 bases, leaving 9 bases between them. This CDR3 contains 13 residues. The CDR3 sequence is CSASGVGSYEQYF. In DNA, the CDR3 is TGCAGTGCTAGCGGGGTGGGCTCCTACGAGCAGTACTTC.

The table lists this clonotype with a count of one. The chain joins TRBV5-4 to TRBJ1-2, with D possibly matching TRBD1 (5 bases). Trimming left V 3 bases short and J 4 bases short, with 13 bases between. This CDR3 is built from 14 residues. Germline V lookup: CDR1 SGHNT, CDR2 YYREEE (reference sequence). CDR3 protein: CASSSPGTVYGYTF. The CDR3 DNA sequence: TGTGCCAGCAGCTCCCCCGGGACGGTCTATGGCTACACCTTC.

Many counts were recorded for this clonotype. The V and J genes are TRBV12-5 and TRBJ1-6, with 9 bases aligning to TRBD1. CDR3 length: 15 amino acids. V lost 4 bases to trimming and J lost 6 bases; unmatched junction nucleotides: 4. CDR1 and CDR2 from the germline V gene are LGHNT and FRNRAP. CDR3 in DNA: TGTGCTAGTGGTTCGGACAGGGGTTTTAATTCACCCCTCCACTTT. It is translated as CASGSDRGFNSPLHF.

This chain connects TRBV7-9 to TRBJ2-3, with TRBD1 matching over 8 bases. The CDR3 extends over 14 amino acids. The V and J ends lost 0 bases and 6 bases, in that order; junction bases with no gene match: 2. Germline V CDR1 and CDR2: SEHNR, FQNEAQ (reference sequence). The CDR3 DNA sequence: TGTGCCAGCAGCTTAGCTCAGGGGGCCGATACGCAGTATTTT. This translates into CASSLAQGADTQYF. The full variable domain, in which reference TRBV7-9 and TRBJ2-3 provide the parts outside the CDR3, is DTGVSQNPRHKITKRGQNVTFRCDPISEHNRLYWYRQTLGQGPEFLTYFQNEAQLEKSRLLSDRFSAERPKGSFSTLEIQRTEQGDSAMYLCASSLAQGADTQYFGPGTRLTVL.

This rearrangement joins TRBV5-1 to TRBJ2-3, with TRBD2 matching 11 bases. J gave up 8 bases and V 4 bases, and 9 bases lay outside the gene matches. The CDR3 is 15 amino acids. Germline CDR1 is SGHRS and CDR2 is YFSETQ. The CDR3 loop reads CASSLLAGGPVTQYF. The CDR3 DNA reads TGCGCCAGCAGCCTCTTAGCGGGGGGGCCAGTTACGCAGTATTTT.

The CDR3 loop reads CASSPGPSTGPQHF. CDR3 bases: TGCGCCAGCAGCCCTGGACCCTCCACGGGGCCCCAGCATTTT. The V call is TRBV5-1, the J call TRBJ1-5; D is ambiguous. The CDR3 is made up of 14 amino acids. CDR1 is SGHRS, CDR2 YFSETQ, per germline. Trimming stripped 4 bases from V and 9 bases from J, with 17 bases between.

V and J are TRBV11-2 and TRBJ2-2; 11 nucleotides line up with TRBD1. The CDR3 covers 15 residues. V lost 6 bases and J lost 6; bases outside the gene matches: 6. Looked up from germline, CDR1 is SGHAT and CDR2 is FQNNGV. DNA for the CDR3: TGTGCCAGCAGACGGACAGGGGGCGCATCCGGGGAGCTGTTTTTT. Residues: CASRRTGGASGELFF.

This clonotype was observed a handful of times. CDR3 protein: CASSFREGEAFF. CDR3 sequence (DNA): TGTGCCAGCAGCTTCAGGGAGGGAGAAGCTTTCTTT. The V call is TRBV5-5, the J call TRBJ1-1; tentatively, D is TRBD1 (5 bases). The CDR3 has 12 amino acids. Trimming cost V 2 bases and J 8 bases, with 10 bases left between them. The germline V gene encodes CDR1 SGHKS and CDR2 YYEKEE (reference sequence).

This chain links TRBV7-2 with TRBJ2-3; D unresolved. V lost 3 bases and J 5 bases, leaving 3 bases between the germline ends. This CDR3 is built from 11 residues. Per the germline V gene, CDR1 is SGHTA and CDR2 is FQGNSA. The CDR3 loop is CASSFRDTQYF. CDR3 DNA sequence: TGTGCCAGCAGCTTTAGAGATACGCAGTATTTT.

CDR3: CAISAVGGPSEQYF. In nucleotides, the CDR3 is TGTGCCATCAGTGCAGTGGGAGGACCTTCCGAGCAGTACTTC. The rearrangement uses TRBV10-3 and TRBJ2-7, with a weak D call TRBD2 (6 bases). The germline gives CDR1 ENHRY, CDR2 SYGVKD. Trimming cost V 4 bases and J 6 bases, with 16 bases left between them. The CDR3 spans 14 residues.

The rearrangement uses TRBV7-2 and TRBJ1-5, with 7 bases that match TRBD1. The junction had 4 bases not matched to a gene; V was cut back by 4 bases and J by 1 base. This CDR3 comprises 15 residues. In germline, CDR1 is SGHTA, CDR2 FQGNSA. The CDR3, as DNA: TGTGCCAGCAGCTCACAGGGGCGAAGCAATCAGCCCCAGCATTTT. The encoded protein is CASSSQGRSNQPQHF.

The chain uses TRBV3-1 and TRBJ2-7; TRBD1 matches 7 bases. CDR1 and CDR2 from the germline V gene are LGHDT and YNNKEL (reference sequence). The CDR3 is made up of 12 amino acids. The junction had 3 bases not matched to a gene; V was cut back by 4 bases and J by 6 bases. The chain's CDR3 is CASSLAGGEQYF. The CDR3 nucleotides read TGTGCCAGCAGCCTCGCAGGGGGCGAGCAGTACTTC.

The chain uses TRBV20-1 and TRBJ2-2; either TRBD1 or TRBD2 may fit D (6 bases each). The CDR3 sequence is 16 residues long. V was pared by 3 bases and J by 7 bases, with 21 bases between. Germline V gene sequence: CDR1 DFQATT, CDR2 SNEGSKA (reference sequence). In DNA form, the CDR3 reads TGCAGTGCTAGGACCCGCCCCGGGGGCTGGGGCGGGGAGCTGTTTTTT. Protein: CSARTRPGGWGGELFF.

This rearrangement joins TRBV6-1 to TRBJ2-1; D is uncertain. The CDR3 consists of 16 residues. The V gene's germline CDR1 is MNHNS and CDR2 SASEGT. The V and J ends lost 2 bases and 0 bases respectively, with 11 bases between them. The CDR3 sequence: CASSELSRSSYNEQFF. CDR3 in DNA: TGTGCCAGCAGTGAACTCTCCCGGTCCTCCTACAATGAGCAGTTCTTC.

This rearrangement joins TRBV10-3 to TRBJ1-2; 10 nucleotides agree with TRBD1. From germline, CDR1 is ENHRY and CDR2 SYGVKD. J lost 8 bases, V lost 10 bases, and 13 bases had no gene match. The CDR3 spans 14 residues. The CDR3: CATGRDRGVGGYTF. CDR3 bases: TGTGCCACCGGACGGGACAGGGGAGTTGGGGGCTACACCTTC.

V gene TRBV5-1 combines with J gene TRBJ1-2; D call uncertain. Germline-derived CDR1 and CDR2 are SGHRS and YFSETQ. The CDR3 sequence is 14 residues long. Trimming stripped 5 bases from V and 2 bases from J, with 13 bases between. In DNA, the CDR3 is TGCGCCAGCAGGTTGACACCCTTCAACTATGGCTACACCTTC. The encoded protein is CASRLTPFNYGYTF.

CDR3 protein: CASSQGLWGYNGYTF. The CDR3 DNA reads as TGTGCCAGCAGCCAAGGTCTCTGGGGTTACAATGGCTACACCTTC. This chain uses TRBV14 with TRBJ1-2; D ambiguous. The ends were cut back, 1 base at V and 6 bases at J, with 15 bases in the middle. This CDR3 is 15 amino acids long. Germline-derived CDR1 and CDR2 are SGHDN and FVKESK.

This chain links TRBV20-1 with TRBJ2-7; 13 nucleotides line up with TRBD2. Germline assignment: CDR1 DFQATT and CDR2 SNEGSKA (reference sequence). The J segment lost 6 bases and the V segment lost 7 bases, leaving 0 bases of the junction unmatched. This CDR3 comprises 11 residues. This CDR3 reads CSGLAGGEQYF. Here the CDR3 DNA reads TGCAGTGGACTAGCGGGGGGCGAGCAGTACTTC.

The V gene is TRBV7-2, the J gene TRBJ1-2; no firm D call. This CDR3 contains 13 residues. V was cut by 0 bases and J by 6 bases, with 8 bases left in between. Per germline, CDR1 SGHTA and CDR2 FQGNSA. CDR3 amino acids: CASSLALRNGYTF. CDR3 sequence (DNA): TGTGCCAGCAGCTTAGCGTTGAGAAATGGCTACACCTTC.

In its sample, this clonotype was seen a few times. The gene calls are TRBV20-1 and TRBJ1-5; 8 bases match TRBD1. Losses at the gene ends were 0 bases for V and 6 bases for J; bases not matched to a gene: 7. The length of the CDR3 is 15 residues. From germline, CDR1 is DFQATT and CDR2 SNEGSKA (reference sequence). This CDR3 reads CSARDQQGGRQPQHF. The CDR3 DNA follows: TGCAGTGCTAGAGACCAACAGGGGGGTCGTCAGCCCCAGCATTTT.

The chain uses TRBV5-1 and TRBJ1-1; D is undetermined. The CDR3 has 14 residues. Germline values: CDR1 SGHRS, CDR2 YFSETQ. The germline V and J ends were trimmed by 9 bases and 0 bases, with 15 bases remaining between them. Here the CDR3 DNA reads TGCGCCACCAGGCCTGGCGGATTGAACACTGAAGCTTTCTTT. Its translation is CATRPGGLNTEAFF.

This clonotype showed up just a few times. This chain connects TRBV5-6 to TRBJ1-1; D remains unclear. This CDR3 is 14 amino acids long. Trimming removed 3 bases at V and 1 base at J, with 10 bases between. CDR1 and CDR2 (germline): SGHDT, YYEEEE. The CDR3 here is CASSSERENTEAFF. The CDR3 coding sequence is TGTGCCAGCAGCTCCGAACGGGAGAACACTGAAGCTTTCTTT.

This clonotype has just a few counts. This rearrangement joins TRBV7-9 to TRBJ1-5, with D hard to call. Germline V gene data show CDR1 as SEHNR and CDR2 as FQNEAQ (reference sequence). This CDR3 is 14 amino acids long. V was pared by 3 bases and J by 7 bases, with 13 bases between. In nucleotides, the CDR3 is TGTGCCAGCAGCTTGTCTGGGGTCGGGCAGCCCCAGCATTTT. The encoded protein is CASSLSGVGQPQHF.

The chain uses TRBV4-3 and TRBJ1-1; no clear D gene. CDR1 and CDR2 from the germline V gene are LGHNA and YSLEER. CDR3 size: 13 residues. The V and J ends lost 4 bases and 7 bases respectively, with 13 bases between them. CDR3 in amino acids: CASSLDTRVEAFF. Here the CDR3 DNA reads TGCGCCAGCAGCCTAGATACACGAGTTGAAGCTTTCTTT.

This clonotype was recorded at least ten times. This sequence joins TRBV6-1 and TRBJ1-1; 8 bases match TRBD1. Germline CDR1 is MNHNS and CDR2 is SASEGT. This CDR3 region has 15 residues. The J segment lost 7 bases and the V segment lost 5 bases, leaving 12 bases of the junction unmatched. The CDR3 region is CASSQGQDLAVEAFF. The CDR3 DNA reads TGTGCCAGCAGTCAGGGACAGGATTTAGCCGTTGAAGCTTTCTTT.

The V and J genes are TRBV28 and TRBJ2-7; weak D call: TRBD2 (7 bases). V was trimmed by 7 bases and J by 7 bases, leaving 23 bases between them. This CDR3 has 15 amino acids. The germline V gene has CDR1 MDHEN and CDR2 SYDVKM. The chain's CDR3 is CASTNPKGGGREQYF. CDR3 DNA: TGTGCCAGCACGAACCCTAAGGGGGGGGGAAGGGAGCAGTACTTC.